This TCR beta chain was sequenced for a study of identical twins (TCRdb year 2016). Regarding the complete study: To test whether fetal clonotypes persist, the study used deep sequencing on TCR alpha and beta repertoires from monozygotic twins, unrelated adults of various ages, and cord blood. To rule out contamination, replicate twin experiments were performed at different times with different library preparation protocols.

Every donor was a healthy Caucasian. The twin cohort comprised three pairs of female monozygotic twins, all aged roughly 18 to 30 years. Positive isolation kits from Invitrogen were used to isolate CD4+ and CD8+ T cell populations. The CDR3 sequence holds 19 residues, the cysteine and phenylalanine included. Solely the CDR3 DNA is kept, with 57 bases framed from the first base. For CDR1 and CDR2, the germline V gene lists SGDLS and YYNGEE. V loses 0 bases at its end and J loses 4 bases; junction bases beyond the gene matches: 10. Points the paper makes about the study in general: Because the same donors could not be followed over many years, conclusions were based on cross-sectional statistical analysis. Compared with coincidental sharing between unrelated individuals, an excess of low generation-probability sequences was observed among out-of-frame TCR alpha sequences shared between twins. A weaker excess of twin sharing was found in beta out-of-frame sequences because the signal-to-noise ratio was lowered by fewer shared sequences. Zero-insertion analyses could be partly confounded by invariant T cells such as MAIT and iNKT, though diverse VJ usage argued against such confounding for most clonotypes. Fewer insertions were carried by abundant cord blood beta clonotypes; a weaker similar trend was observed in young adult naive repertoires, while no such trend was observed in memory repertoires. In monozygotic twins, out-of-frame TCR alpha sharing was systematically underestimated by recombination models, although the models agreed with sharing between unrelated individuals.

To note about this clonotype: Its antigen specificity is not known. Per-nucleotide qualities are absent, and no much larger clonotype sits a single base away.

The library was made by 5' RACE. The listed sequencing device is Illumina HiSeq 2000. Template switching introduced a universal primer binding site; the final cDNA contained a unique molecular identifier, enabling accurate counting of TCR cDNA molecules. Specific primers in the conserved constant-segment region were used to synthesize first-strand cDNA for the TCR alpha and beta chains. To control for contamination, each cDNA library was double barcoded with a SMART-Mk sample barcode plus Illumina barcodes. TruSeq adapter sequences, together with Illumina sample barcodes, were added in two successive PCR steps. The Illumina HiSeq platform was used with custom primers to sequence TCR alpha and beta cDNA libraries. Per the authors' processing: MiGEC was used to process raw reads and extract unique molecular identifiers, and MiXCR was used to find CDR3 positions. For each individual, recombination models were inferred using an EM algorithm with the repgenHMM and IGoR tools. The analysis of shared clonotypes was done with the tcR package in R, with sharing normalized by the product of cloneset sizes. To study raw recombination without the effects of thymic and clonal selection, out-of-frame nonproductive sequences were analyzed. TCRdb's own reprocessing of the public reads used fastp at Q25 and MiXCR and kept productive beta chains. CDR3 protein sequences are deduplicated, and each keeps its most common genes and DNA. These V and J calls rely on TCRdb rather than the paper's analysis. The sample table records some 210,000 distinct CDR3 sequences; approximately 15% of these occur just once. 35% to 50% of the sample is held by the ten biggest clonotypes.

These data were also reused for a study on T cells expressing NK-cell markers. As the second publication notes: Under 10 donors provided sorted CD3+CD56+NKG2C+, CD3+CD56+NKG2C- and CD3+CD56-NKG2C+ T-cell subsets, whose TCR beta-chain repertoires were profiled. Seven of the eight sequenced donors were HCMV-seropositive and one was HCMV-seronegative. In several experiments an anti-gammadeltaTCR antibody was added to restrict sorting to alphabetaTCR-expressing T cells. In several donors, the dominant CD3+CD56+NKG2C+ clonotypes ranked among the top 10 CD8+ clonotypes, making up roughly 1.0-7.0% of CD8+ T cells. Those dominant clonotypes were again the most abundant among CD3+CD56-NKG2C+ cells in several donors, at about 28.3-60.1%. It remained unclear whether the expanded NKG2C-expressing T cell clones were specific for HCMV antigens. All eight donors whose samples were sequenced were randomly selected healthy volunteers, three of them men and five women. A commercial ELISA kit detecting HCMV-specific IgG in serum was used to determine HCMV serostatus. Reads were demultiplexed and grouped by UMI with MIGEC, and clonotypes were assembled and quantified with MiTCR. To remove erroneous sequences, TCR cDNA sequences were retained only when supported by two or more reads. The tcR package was used for downstream repertoire analysis, and clonotypes were matched between fractions using CDR3 nucleotide sequence together with V segment. VDJmatch was used to annotate antigen specificity against VDJdb, with one amino acid substitution allowed in CDR3.

The TCR comes from a woman younger than 30 in good health. Sequencing used CD8+ T cells sorted from blood. Rearrangement joined TRBV9 to TRBJ2-6, with 10 central nucleotides matching TRBD1. The CDR3 is CASSVGRGTGAFGANVLTF. The nucleotide sequence is TGTGCCAGCAGCGTAGGCAGGGGGACAGGGGCGTTCGGGGCCAACGTCCTGACTTTC.